Each of the 18 T cell receptor beta chains below was sequenced from the same sample in a study of blood T cell repertoires in COVID-19. Profiling relied on immunoSEQ multiplex PCR, and the TCRdb table lists in-frame clones only, not all of them. The sample lists 280,000 or so clones, around 87% occurring once. Sequenced input: peripheral blood. The source of these receptors is a woman younger than 45 who had recovered from COVID-19.

The chain's CDR3 is CSVEDLRGWARNEQFF. The CDR3 DNA sequence: TGCAGCGTTGAAGATCTTCGGGGATGGGCGAGGAATGAGCAGTTCTTC. The chain combines TRBV29-1 with TRBJ2-1; D may be TRBD2 (5 bases). CDR3 size: 16 residues. V was shortened by 0 bases and J by 7 bases, with 19 bases between the two germline ends. Germline lookup yields CDR1 SQVTM and CDR2 ANQGSEA.

This rearrangement joins TRBV19 to TRBJ1-1; possibly TRBD1 for D (5 bases). V was shortened by 7 bases and J by 2 bases, with 20 bases between the two germline ends. Germline values: CDR1 LNHDA, CDR2 SQIVND (reference sequence). The CDR3 is made up of 16 amino acids. The CDR3 reads CASTLGAGKLNTEAFF. CDR3 nucleotide sequence: TGTGCCAGTACATTAGGGGCAGGGAAACTTAACACTGAAGCTTTCTTT.

This chain connects TRBV14 to TRBJ2-1, with a weak D call TRBD1 (6 bases). Germline values: CDR1 SGHDN, CDR2 FVKESK. Trimming removed 3 bases from V and 3 bases from J, with 15 bases in between. This CDR3 spans 16 amino acids. CDR3: CASSHRRGIIYNEQFF. CDR3 in DNA: TGTGCCAGCAGCCATCGTAGGGGGATAATCTACAATGAGCAGTTCTTC.

The CDR3 loop reads CASSILGLAGLPNTGELFF. The CDR3 DNA sequence: TGTGCCAGTAGTATATTGGGACTAGCGGGACTCCCGAACACCGGGGAGCTGTTTTTT. The chain couples TRBV19 to TRBJ2-2; the match to TRBD2 covers 13 bases. V was clipped by 2 bases and J by 0 bases; unmatched bases: 6. CDR1 LNHDA and CDR2 SQIVND come from the germline V gene (reference sequence). The CDR3 has 19 amino acids.

The chain employs TRBV2 and TRBJ2-3; TRBD2 agrees at 9 bases. Unmatched junction bases numbered 9, after V lost 8 bases and J lost 0 bases. Germline V lookup: CDR1 SNHLY, CDR2 FYNNEI. This CDR3 is 16 amino acids long. The CDR3 DNA reads TGTGCCAGCGGGGACAGCGGGGGGACTAGCACAGATACGCAGTATTTT. Its translation is CASGDSGGTSTDTQYF. Looking up the rest from reference TRBV2 and TRBJ2-3 gives the full variable domain: EPEVTQTPSHQVTQMGQEVILRCVPISNHLYFYWYRQILGQKVEFLVSFYNNEISEKSEIFDDQFSVERPDGSNFTLKIRSTKLEDSAMYFCASGDSGGTSTDTQYFGPGTRLTVL.

CDR3 sequence (DNA): TGTGCCAGTAGTCTCGGGAGGGACGCCGGGGAGCTGTTTTTT. It is translated as CASSLGRDAGELFF. This sequence joins TRBV19 and TRBJ2-2, with 8 bases aligning to TRBD2. From germline, CDR1 is LNHDA and CDR2 SQIVND (reference sequence). V trimming: 5 bases; J trimming: 6 bases; junction bases outside the gene matches: 5. This CDR3 region has 14 residues.

The J gene is TRBJ2-1, the V gene TRBV11-2; 7 bases fit TRBD2. Looked up from germline, CDR1 is SGHAT and CDR2 is FQNNGV. This CDR3 has 15 amino acids. The ends lost 5 bases at V and 8 bases at J; junction bases unmatched: 12. DNA of the CDR3: TGTGCCAGCAGCCATGGAACTAGCGCCTCGGATGAGCAGTTCTTC. It yields the protein CASSHGTSASDEQFF.

This rearrangement joins TRBV9 to TRBJ1-1, with a possible D match to TRBD1 (5 bases). The CDR3 runs 12 residues. V was cut by 3 bases and J by 6 bases, with 9 bases left in between. CDR1 is SGDLS, CDR2 YYNGEE, per germline. The CDR3 sequence: CASSGRGAEAFF. The CDR3 coding sequence is TGTGCCAGCAGCGGGCGGGGCGCTGAAGCTTTCTTT.

J is TRBJ1-1 and V is TRBV10-3; TRBD1 might be the D (5 bases). This CDR3 has 15 amino acids. The germline V gene has CDR1 ENHRY and CDR2 SYGVKD. V was shortened by 7 bases and J by 4 bases, with 19 bases between the two germline ends. The CDR3 region is CAIKGGKGDGTEAFF. CDR3 coding DNA: TGTGCCATCAAAGGCGGAAAAGGGGATGGCACTGAAGCTTTCTTT.

The genes are TRBV18 and TRBJ2-3, with 9 positions matching TRBD2. This CDR3 spans 18 amino acids. After removal of 3 bases from V and 1 base from J, the junction contained 11 bases not matched to a gene. The germline V gene encodes CDR1 KGHSH and CDR2 LQKENI. The CDR3 spells CASSPDFGLAYRTDTQYF. The CDR3 nucleotides are TGTGCCAGCTCACCCGACTTCGGACTAGCGTATCGCACAGATACGCAGTATTTT.

The V gene is TRBV4-1, the J gene TRBJ2-7; 9 bases map to TRBD2. The length of the CDR3 is 15 residues. V was clipped by 4 bases and J by 3 bases; unmatched bases: 7. CDR1 and CDR2 from the germline V gene are MGHRA and YSYEKL. The CDR3 loop is CASSPAGTSLYEQYF. In nucleotides, the CDR3 is TGCGCCAGCAGCCCGGCCGGGACTAGCCTCTACGAGCAGTACTTC.

The chain employs TRBV5-8 and TRBJ1-4; no clear D. This CDR3 spans 13 amino acids. V dropped 1 base and J dropped 4 bases, with 5 bases sitting between them. The germline V gene has CDR1 SGHTS and CDR2 YDEGEE. This chain's CDR3 is CASSLFGNEKLFF. Written as DNA, the CDR3 is TGTGCCAGCAGCTTGTTCGGTAATGAAAAACTGTTTTTT. The entire variable domain, with the rest obtained from reference TRBV5-8 and TRBJ1-4, is as follows: EAGVTQSPTHLIKTRGQQATLRCSPISGHTSVYWYQQALGLGLQFLLWYDEGEERNRGNFPPRFSGRQFPNYSSELNVNALELEDSALYLCASSLFGNEKLFFGSGTQLSVL.

V and J are TRBV5-4 and TRBJ2-5; TRBD1 matches at 8 bases. The CDR3 runs 14 residues. The germline V gene encodes CDR1 SGHNT and CDR2 YYREEE (reference sequence). After removal of 2 bases from V and 5 bases from J, the junction contained 5 bases not matched to a gene. The CDR3 is CASSFPGGRETQYF. In DNA, the CDR3 is TGTGCCAGCAGCTTTCCAGGGGGCCGGGAGACCCAGTACTTC.

The chain uses TRBV5-6 and TRBJ2-3; D is perhaps TRBD1 (5 bases). Germline-derived CDR1 and CDR2 are SGHDT and YYEEEE. This CDR3 is 14 amino acids long. With 0 bases removed from V and 4 bases from J, the gap between germline ends came to 9 bases. The CDR3 DNA follows: TGTGCCAGCAGCTTGGCCAGGGTCGCAGATACGCAGTATTTT. Amino acids: CASSLARVADTQYF. The complete variable domain, with remaining parts taken from reference TRBV5-6 and TRBJ2-3, reads DAGVTQSPTHLIKTRGQQVTLRCSPKSGHDTVSWYQQALGQGPQFIFQYYEEEERQRGNFPDRFSGHQFPNYSSELNVNALLLGDSALYLCASSLARVADTQYFGPGTRLTVL.

V and J are TRBV13 and TRBJ2-1, with a tentative D call TRBD1 (6 bases). Germline CDR1 PRHDT, CDR2 FYEKMQ (reference sequence). CDR3 length equals 14 residues. V lost 0 bases to trimming and J lost 6 bases, with 9 bases between them. The CDR3 loop reads CASSLGRGPNEQFF. DNA of the CDR3: TGTGCCAGCAGCTTAGGCAGGGGCCCCAATGAGCAGTTCTTC.

A note on this clone: In the same sample, other DNA sequences code for this CDR3. This CDR3 reads CASSPGDRAGANVLTF. For the CDR3, the DNA is TGTGCCAGCAGCCCTGGGGACAGGGCTGGGGCCAACGTCCTGACTTTC. V and J are TRBV9 and TRBJ2-6; 9 positions match TRBD1. This CDR3 has 16 amino acids. Germline CDR1 is SGDLS and CDR2 is YYNGEE. V shed 4 bases, J shed 2 bases, and the junction held 4 bases outside the gene matches.

The V and J genes are TRBV7-9 and TRBJ2-1; TRBD1 is a possible D gene (6 bases). The CDR3 length is 16 residues. Germline CDR1 is SEHNR and CDR2 is FQNEAQ (reference sequence). Between the trimmed V and J ends, which lost 5 bases and 2 bases, there was a span of 16 bases. In DNA form, the CDR3 reads TGTGCCAGCAGCCAAGGGACATCTCAGACCTACAATGAGCAGTTCTTC. Encoded protein: CASSQGTSQTYNEQFF.

The chain joins TRBV11-2 to TRBJ1-1; D unclear. CDR3 length: 14 residues. From germline, CDR1 is SGHAT and CDR2 FQNNGV. V was cut by 5 bases and J by 2 bases, with 12 bases left in between. CDR3 sequence (DNA): TGTGCCAGCAGCGACGACGGGATTAACACTGAAGCTTTCTTT. Its translation is CASSDDGINTEAFF.